These 10 T cell receptor beta chains share one sample of origin, sequenced in a study of T cells expressing NK-cell markers. After re-calling the 5' RACE reads, TCRdb lists one entry per CDR3 protein, DNA absent. This sample's table reports hundreds of thousands of distinct CDR3 sequences. Sequenced material: blood T cells: a sorted CD56 or NKG2C T cell subset, CD4+ or CD8+ T cells, or bulk PBMC T cells (not recorded which). Receptor source: a woman between 18 and 70 years old in good health.

This sequence joins TRBV20-1 and TRBJ2-2; TCRdb's D call, TRBD2, is unchecked because there is no DNA. Germline CDR1 and CDR2: DFQATT and SNEGSKA (reference sequence). This CDR3 is 15 amino acids long. The CDR3 sequence: CSARASGRVGGELFF.

The chain recombines TRBV20-1 with TRBJ2-2. There are 12 residues in the CDR3. Per the germline V gene, CDR1 is DFQATT and CDR2 is SNEGSKA (reference sequence). CDR3 in amino acids: CSARRWGGELFF.

This chain joins TRBV11-2 and TRBJ2-3; as DNA is missing, the TRBD2 call by TCRdb cannot be tested. This CDR3 is 19 amino acids long. Germline V lookup: CDR1 SGHAT, CDR2 FQNNGV. The CDR3 region is CASSSRTSGGPFGADTQYF.

The chain carries TRBV5-1 and TRBJ2-3; TCRdb gives TRBD2 as the D gene, but with no DNA this cannot be confirmed. Germline CDR1 is SGHRS and CDR2 is YFSETQ. The CDR3 is 16 amino acids. This CDR3 reads CASSTGLAGGPDTQYF.

V is TRBV5-8 and J is TRBJ2-1; TCRdb's D gene call, TRBD2, goes unchecked for lack of DNA. The CDR3 consists of 15 residues. Germline CDR1 is SGHTS and CDR2 is YDEGEE. CDR3 sequence: CASSFYSPPWGEQFF.

This rearrangement joins TRBV11-1 to TRBJ2-7; there is no DNA to check the TCRdb D call of TRBD1. From germline, CDR1 is SGHAT and CDR2 FQDESV (reference sequence). The CDR3 runs to 18 residues. CDR3 sequence reads: CASSPPSGEGALLGEQYF.

The V gene is TRBV6-2 or TRBV6-3, the J gene TRBJ1-1; TCRdb gives TRBD1 as the D gene, but with no DNA this cannot be confirmed. CDR1 and CDR2 (germline): MNHEY, SVGEGT. CDR3 size: 15 residues. The CDR3: CASRTGGVLNTEAFF.

The genes are TRBV19 and TRBJ2-1; with no DNA, the TCRdb D assignment of TRBD1 cannot be verified. This CDR3 region has 15 residues. Per germline, CDR1 LNHDA and CDR2 SQIVND (reference sequence). The CDR3 loop is CASSIGDRGYNEQFF.

V usage is TRBV20-1 and J usage is TRBJ2-2; the D call from TCRdb, TRBD1, cannot be confirmed without DNA. The CDR3 runs to 16 residues. Looked up from germline, CDR1 is DFQATT and CDR2 is SNEGSKA (reference sequence). The CDR3 loop reads CSASPRTGRNTGELFF.

The V and J genes are TRBV11-3 and TRBJ2-1. The CDR3 contains 14 residues. Per the germline V gene, CDR1 is SGHNT and CDR2 is YENEEA. The CDR3 loop is CASARRGSYNEQFF. The full variable domain, rest sourced from reference TRBV11-3 and TRBJ2-1, is EAGVVQSPRYKIIEKKQPVAFWCNPISGHNTLYWYLQNLGQGPELLIRYENEEAVDDSQLPKDRFSAERLKGVDSTLKIQPAELGDSAVYLCASARRGSYNEQFFGPGTRLTVL.